These 16 T cell receptor beta chains were all obtained from the same sample, sequenced in a study of T-cell reconstitution after alpha-beta-depleted transplantation in children. Unique molecular identifiers tagged the TCRbeta library. MiXCR, run by TCRdb on the PCR reads, gives a single entry per CDR3 protein. The top ten clones hold about a third of a sample with 500,000 to 600,000 distinct CDR3 sequences, 27% of them seen once. Sequencing was performed on PBMCs, taken before TCRalphabeta/CD19-depleted stem cell transplant. Receptors were obtained from a boy in the first two years of life with Wiskott-Aldrich syndrome, due to receive a stem cell transplant.

This chain joins TRBV9 and TRBJ1-5; no definite D call. Germline CDR1 SGDLS, CDR2 YYNGEE. The CDR3 spans 15 residues. Deletions cut 0 bases from V and 0 bases from J, with 7 bases between. The CDR3 nucleotides read TGTGCCAGCAGCGTAGACGGAGATAGCAATCAGCCCCAGCATTTT. Protein product: CASSVDGDSNQPQHF.

V is TRBV25-1 and J is TRBJ2-5; 10 nucleotides align to TRBD1. The CDR3 spans 14 residues. Trimming removed 6 bases from V and 2 bases from J; junction bases left unmatched: 3. Germline V gene lookup returns CDR1 MGHDK and CDR2 SYGVNS. Here the CDR3 reads CASSRTGGQETQYF. In DNA, the CDR3 is TGTGCCAGCAGCCGGACAGGGGGGCAAGAGACCCAGTACTTC.

The table lists this clonotype with a few counts. The V and J genes are TRBV5-1 and TRBJ1-2; the D gene is possibly TRBD1 (6 bases). Looked up from germline, CDR1 is SGHRS and CDR2 is YFSETQ. The CDR3 spans 15 residues. Between the trimmed V and J ends, which lost 1 base and 1 base, there was a span of 11 bases. Here the CDR3 reads CASSLNGQHNYGYTF. The CDR3 region has the DNA TGCGCCAGCAGCTTGAACGGACAGCATAACTATGGCTACACCTTC.

The chain links TRBV18 to TRBJ1-1; no firm D call. The V end was cut by 0 bases, the J end by 6 bases, with 14 bases between. Germline CDR1 reads KGHSH; CDR2 reads LQKENI. CDR3 size: 15 residues. The CDR3 here is CASSPPAGRLAEAFF. For the CDR3, the DNA is TGTGCCAGCTCACCACCGGCGGGGAGACTTGCTGAAGCTTTCTTT.

The chain couples TRBV5-1 to TRBJ2-1; D is unresolved. This CDR3 has 16 residues. Germline CDR1 and CDR2: SGHRS and YFSETQ. V was clipped by 0 bases and J by 0 bases, with 10 bases between them. The CDR3 nucleotides are TGCGCCAGCAGCTTGGTACCATCCAGCTCCTACAATGAGCAGTTCTTC. Its protein is CASSLVPSSSYNEQFF.

V usage is TRBV20-1 and J usage is TRBJ2-1; 12 bases are shared with TRBD2. The CDR3 is 17 residues long. The germline V gene has CDR1 DFQATT and CDR2 SNEGSKA (reference sequence). V shed 5 bases, J shed 0 bases, and the junction held 8 bases outside the gene matches. CDR3 DNA: TGCAGTGCTCCCCCTGCGACTAGCGGGAGCTCCTACAATGAGCAGTTCTTC. Its translation: CSAPPATSGSSYNEQFF.

This clonotype was counted only a few times. CDR3 DNA sequence: TGTGCCAGCAGCTTAAGGCGGGAGGGAGGGGCGACCCAGTACTTC. It specifies CASSLRREGGATQYF. The chain is built from TRBV11-2 and TRBJ2-5; TRBD2 matches 9 bases. The germline V gene has CDR1 SGHAT and CDR2 FQNNGV. The CDR3 has 15 amino acids. Germline trimming cut 2 bases from V and 7 bases from J; bases unmatched to any gene: 8.

This clonotype was seen a single time. The V call is TRBV9, the J call TRBJ1-4, with D unclear. The germline CDR1 and CDR2 sequences are SGDLS and YYNGEE. The CDR3 contains 14 residues. Trimming took off 0 bases at V and 12 bases at J, with 15 bases between the two ends. The DNA for the CDR3 is TGTGCCAGCAGCGTAGCTGAAAGGGCCAAGGAACTGTTTTTT. It specifies CASSVAERAKELFF.

This clonotype was counted between two and nine times. J is TRBJ2-7 and V is TRBV10-3; 9 bases fit TRBD2. The CDR3 covers 15 residues. The germline V gene has CDR1 ENHRY and CDR2 SYGVKD. The V segment lost 2 bases and the J segment 5 bases; nucleotides outside the gene matches: 7. The CDR3 region has the DNA TGTGCCATCAGTGAGACCGGGACTAGCAACCACGAGCAGTACTTC. Its translation is CAISETGTSNHEQYF.

The rearrangement joins TRBV20-1 to TRBJ2-7, with D perhaps given as TRBD1 or TRBD2 (5 bases each). CDR1 is DFQATT, CDR2 SNEGSKA, per germline (reference sequence). This CDR3 contains 11 residues. V was cut by 6 bases and J by 4 bases, with 10 bases left in between. CDR3 in amino acids: CSAVEGYEQYF. CDR3 in DNA: TGCAGTGCCGTAGAGGGGTACGAGCAGTACTTC.

The V gene is TRBV14, the J gene TRBJ1-2, with a weak D call TRBD1 (5 bases). This CDR3 has 16 amino acids. Between the trimmed V and J ends, which lost 4 bases and 6 bases, there was a span of 21 bases. The V gene's germline CDR1 is SGHDN and CDR2 FVKESK. The CDR3 region is CASSLPGHDHPNGYTF. As DNA, the CDR3 is TGTGCCAGCAGCCTCCCTGGACACGATCATCCCAATGGCTACACCTTC.

This clonotype was counted a few times. The chain links TRBV5-5 to TRBJ2-1; 8 nucleotides line up with TRBD2. After removal of 0 bases from V and 8 bases from J, the junction contained 7 bases not matched to a gene. Germline CDR1 is SGHKS and CDR2 is YYEKEE (reference sequence). The CDR3 totals 15 residues. This chain's CDR3 is CASSLASSGWDEQFF. Written as DNA, the CDR3 is TGTGCCAGCAGCTTGGCGTCTAGCGGGTGGGATGAGCAGTTCTTC.

The rearrangement uses TRBV19 and TRBJ2-2; 11 bases line up with TRBD2. The CDR3 sequence is 17 residues long. The V and J ends lost 6 bases and 0 bases, in that order; junction bases with no gene match: 6. The germline gives CDR1 LNHDA, CDR2 SQIVND (reference sequence). CDR3 region: CASRPVAGGPNTGELFF. The CDR3 nucleotides are TGTGCCAGTAGGCCAGTAGCGGGAGGGCCGAACACCGGGGAGCTGTTTTTT.

This clonotype was seen ten or more times. The chain carries TRBV5-1 and TRBJ2-1; 9 bases map to TRBD1. In germline, CDR1 is SGHRS, CDR2 YFSETQ. The CDR3 is made up of 13 amino acids. V lost 4 bases and J lost 7; bases outside the gene matches: 3. The DNA for the CDR3 is TGCGCCAGCAGCGTAGACAGGGGGAATGAGCAGTTCTTC. As protein: CASSVDRGNEQFF.

The J gene is TRBJ1-5, the V gene TRBV5-1; D is possibly TRBD1 (5 bases). The CDR3 has 15 residues. Germline assignment: CDR1 SGHRS and CDR2 YFSETQ. With 4 bases removed from V and 2 bases from J, the gap between germline ends came to 13 bases. CDR3 coding DNA: TGCGCCAGCAGCAAAAACGGGGGGGGCAATCAGCCCCAGCATTTT. This codes for CASSKNGGGNQPQHF.

There are a few counts of this clonotype. The chain links TRBV4-1 to TRBJ2-7, with no clear D. CDR1 and CDR2 from the germline V gene are MGHRA and YSYEKL. The CDR3 covers 15 residues. Deletions cut 1 base from V and 2 bases from J, with 12 bases between. CDR3 residues: CASSQVPEYPYEQYF. CDR3 bases: TGCGCCAGCAGCCAAGTCCCGGAGTATCCCTACGAGCAGTACTTC.